Below are 9 T cell receptor beta chains sequenced from a single sample in a study of beta chain features in type 1 diabetes. Expressed TCRB transcripts were sequenced because the entire RNA isolate underwent reverse transcription. Method: immunoSEQ multiplex PCR; TCRdb's copy keeps in-frame clones and lacks some. The repertoire holds some 270,000 clones, over 12% seen once, with more than 0.02% in the top ten. Input material: naive CD4+ T cells from blood. The receptor source for this set is a woman in her 40s in good health.

This sequence joins TRBV19 and TRBJ1-3; possible D gene TRBD1, 5 bases. This CDR3 comprises 15 residues. Germline assignment: CDR1 LNHDA and CDR2 SQIVND (reference sequence). The V end was cut by 5 bases, the J end by 7 bases, with 18 bases between. CDR3 bases: TGTGCCAGTAGTCGGATTCAGGGCAGCGGGAACACCATATATTTT. This translates into CASSRIQGSGNTIYF.

This clone turned up a few times. This rearrangement joins TRBV18 to TRBJ1-1; 9 bases map to TRBD1. This CDR3 spans 16 amino acids. V lost 0 bases, J lost 5 bases, and 7 bases stayed unmatched. Germline V gene data show CDR1 as KGHSH and CDR2 as LQKENI. CDR3 in amino acids: CASSPPTPGQGTEAFF. The CDR3 DNA follows: TGTGCCAGCTCACCACCTACACCGGGACAGGGAACTGAAGCTTTCTTT.

This clone came up a few times. The V call is TRBV5-4, the J call TRBJ2-1, with 10 bases lining up with TRBD2. This CDR3 spans 16 amino acids. J was trimmed by 8 bases and V by 4 bases; bases with no gene match: 12. Germline V gives CDR1 SGHNT, CDR2 YYREEE (reference sequence). The CDR3 spells CASSLPSGGAIHEQFF. The CDR3, as DNA: TGTGCCAGCAGCCTGCCCAGCGGGGGGGCTATCCATGAGCAGTTCTTC.

The gene calls are TRBV14 and TRBJ2-5; 9 bases line up with TRBD2. This CDR3 spans 15 amino acids. Germline loops: CDR1 SGHDN, CDR2 FVKESK. With 5 bases clipped from V and 4 bases from J, the junction kept 8 bases outside the gene matches. CDR3 protein: CASSKLAGETETQYF. The CDR3 coding sequence is TGTGCCAGCAGCAAACTAGCGGGTGAGACAGAGACCCAGTACTTC.

This clone was found many times. Distinct nucleotide sequences in the sample also encode this CDR3. CDR3 loop: CASSDRVQETQYF. As DNA, the CDR3 is TGTGCCAGCTCTGACAGAGTGCAGGAGACCCAGTACTTC. This chain uses TRBV18 with TRBJ2-5; a possible D gene is TRBD1 (5 bases). Germline assignment: CDR1 KGHSH and CDR2 LQKENI. The CDR3 sequence is 13 residues long. V was cut by 6 bases and J by 5 bases, with 13 bases left in between.

This clone was observed a handful of times. The genes are TRBV29-1 and TRBJ2-1; TRBD1 matches 8 bases. Germline trimming cut 3 bases from V and 9 bases from J; bases unmatched to any gene: 10. The germline V gene has CDR1 SQVTM and CDR2 ANQGSEA. The CDR3 totals 14 residues. CDR3 protein: CSVDRGAGGTEQFF. CDR3 DNA sequence: TGCAGCGTTGACAGGGGAGCAGGGGGCACTGAGCAGTTCTTC.

This clone showed up just a few times. The rearrangement uses TRBV28 and TRBJ2-5; TRBD2 matches 11 bases. Unmatched junction bases numbered 3, after V lost 2 bases and J lost 4 bases. Germline CDR1 and CDR2: MDHEN and SYDVKM. This CDR3 region has 15 residues. CDR3 bases: TGTGCCAGCAGTTTAACTAGCGGGGGAGGAGAGACCCAGTACTTC. Translation gives CASSLTSGGGETQYF.

The chain carries TRBV7-2 and TRBJ1-4; D not certain. The V and J ends lost 3 bases and 6 bases respectively, with 17 bases between them. Looked up from germline, CDR1 is SGHTA and CDR2 is FQGNSA. The CDR3 loop spans 16 amino acids. CDR3 protein: CASSFPALGGDEKLFF. The CDR3 DNA sequence: TGTGCCAGCAGCTTTCCGGCTCTGGGAGGCGATGAAAAACTGTTTTTT.

This clone was detected only a few times. The chain has TRBV5-4 and TRBJ1-1, with D maybe TRBD1 (5 bases). The germline CDR1 and CDR2 sequences are SGHNT and YYREEE (reference sequence). This CDR3 is 14 amino acids long. V dropped 4 bases and J dropped 4 bases, with 14 bases sitting between them. CDR3 loop: CASSAGSGGTEAFF. For the CDR3, the DNA is TGTGCCAGCAGCGCAGGGAGCGGGGGCACTGAAGCTTTCTTT.